This T cell receptor beta chain was retrieved from a study of response to subunit inactivated influenza vaccine. This clonotype has a count of ten or more. CDR3 size: 14 residues. V lost 2 bases and J 8 bases, leaving 14 bases between the germline ends. CDR1 and CDR2 (germline): MGHRA, YSYEKL. MiXCR was run by TCRdb on the RT-PCR reads, yielding one entry per CDR3 protein. The table records around 160,000 distinct CDR3 sequences, 11% of them present only once. This receptor was identified in a man between 45 and 60 years old who received an inactivated influenza vaccine. The source material was non-naive T cells sorted from PBMCs, sampled roughly 45 days after vaccination. The rearrangement uses TRBV4-1 and TRBJ2-3, with D perhaps TRBD1 or TRBD2 (5 bases each). The CDR3 loop reads CASSQRGVWVTQYF. In nucleotides, the CDR3 is TGCGCCAGCAGCCAAAGGGGAGTTTGGGTTACGCAGTATTTT.